Below, 32 T cell receptor beta chains from the same sample are listed, as sequenced in a study of blood T cell repertoires in COVID-19. Method: immunoSEQ multiplex PCR; TCRdb's copy keeps in-frame clones and lacks some. The top ten clones hold about 8% of a sample with fewer than 70,000 clones, about 85% of them seen once. Sequencing was done on a sample of peripheral blood. The receptors come from a woman in her seventies with active COVID-19.

The gene calls are TRBV5-1 and TRBJ2-1; TRBD2 matches at 9 bases. Germline-derived CDR1 and CDR2 are SGHRS and YFSETQ. This CDR3 spans 17 amino acids. J was trimmed by 3 bases and V by 4 bases; bases with no gene match: 11. DNA for the CDR3: TGCGCCAGCAGCACACCCATGGGCGGGAGGGACTACAATGAGCAGTTCTTC. Translation: CASSTPMGGRDYNEQFF. Variable domain in full (rest from reference TRBV5-1 and TRBJ2-1): KAGVTQTPRYLIKTRGQQVTLSCSPISGHRSVSWYQQTPGQGLQFLFEYFSETQRNKGNFPGRFSGRQFSNSRSEMNVSTLELGDSALYLCASSTPMGGRDYNEQFFGPGTRLTVL.

V and J are TRBV11-2 and TRBJ1-6, with unresolved D. Between the trimmed V and J ends, which lost 5 bases and 0 bases, there was a span of 5 bases. The CDR3 sequence is 14 residues long. Germline V lookup: CDR1 SGHAT, CDR2 FQNNGV. The CDR3 nucleotides are TGTGCCAGCAGCCCGAGCTCCTATAATTCACCCCTCCACTTT. Translation gives CASSPSSYNSPLHF.

This chain links TRBV21-1 with TRBJ2-7; the table's D call, TRBD2, has no DNA check behind it. TRBV21-1 is a pseudogene segment. CDR3 length: 15 amino acids. CDR3 DNA sequence: TGTGCCAGCAGAATCGGTGGGGGAGGGCCCTGGGAGCAGTACTTC. Translated, it gives CASRIGGGGPWEQYF.

The chain carries TRBV19 and TRBJ1-1; D gene uncertain. CDR1 and CDR2 (germline): LNHDA, SQIVND (reference sequence). Trimming shortened V by 7 bases and J by 4 bases, and 16 bases separated the two germline ends. CDR3 length: 14 residues. CDR3 nucleotides: TGTGCCAGTACCCCTAGGAGGTCCTTCACTGAAGCTTTCTTT. Translated: CASTPRRSFTEAFF.

This clone was observed a few times. The chain uses TRBV25-1 and TRBJ2-1; 14 bases align to TRBD2. CDR3 length equals 15 residues. Losses at the gene ends were 5 bases for V and 7 bases for J; bases not matched to a gene: 4. Germline V gives CDR1 MGHDK, CDR2 SYGVNS. CDR3 DNA: TGTGCCAGCAGTCGGACTAGCGGGAGGCTTAATGAGCAGTTCTTC. Translation: CASSRTSGRLNEQFF. Looking up the rest from reference TRBV25-1 and TRBJ2-1 gives the full variable domain: EADIYQTPRYLVIGTGKKITLECSQTMGHDKMYWYQQDPGMELHLIHYSYGVNSTEKGDLSSESTVSRIRTEHFPLTLESARPSHTSQYLCASSRTSGRLNEQFFGPGTRLTVL.

This chain connects TRBV7-8 to TRBJ1-2; D is uncertain. CDR3 length: 12 residues. Germline V gives CDR1 SGHVS, CDR2 FQNEAQ. Trimming took 3 bases from V and 7 from J, leaving 9 bases between them. The CDR3 DNA reads TGTGCCAGCAGCTTCGGGGATAGTGGCTACACCTTC. Amino acid sequence: CASSFGDSGYTF. The variable domain in full, completed from reference TRBV7-8 and TRBJ1-2, reads GAGVSQSPRYKVAKRGQDVALRCDPISGHVSLFWYQQALGQGPEFLTYFQNEAQLDKSGLPSDRFFAERPEGSVSTLKIQRTQQEDSAVYLCASSFGDSGYTFGSGTRLTVV.

V is TRBV6-5 and J is TRBJ1-2; D may be TRBD1 (5 bases). Per the germline V gene, CDR1 is MNHEY and CDR2 is SVGAGI. The germline V and J ends were trimmed by 6 bases and 4 bases, with 12 bases remaining between them. The CDR3 sequence is 13 residues long. In nucleotides, the CDR3 is TGTGCCAGCAGCGATCAGGGCTCCTATGGCTACACCTTC. Protein product: CASSDQGSYGYTF.

The chain uses TRBV5-6 and TRBJ2-1; D gene ambiguous. V was pared by 4 bases and J by 6 bases, with 11 bases between. The CDR3 has 13 amino acids. Germline V lookup: CDR1 SGHDT, CDR2 YYEEEE. CDR3 loop: CASSPPLLNEQFF. For the CDR3, the DNA is TGTGCCAGCAGCCCCCCCCTTCTCAATGAGCAGTTCTTC.

The chain carries TRBV27 and TRBJ2-7; no definite D call. CDR1 and CDR2 (germline): MNHEY, SMNVEV (reference sequence). V gave up 8 bases and J gave up 7 bases, with 18 bases separating them. The CDR3 covers 13 residues. This chain's CDR3 is CASGLTVGWEQYF. The CDR3 DNA is TGTGCCAGCGGGCTAACAGTAGGCTGGGAGCAGTACTTC.

The chain employs TRBV27 and TRBJ2-2; unclear D gene. The CDR3 loop spans 12 amino acids. Trimming removed 6 bases from V and 8 bases from J, with 10 bases in between. Germline V lookup: CDR1 MNHEY, CDR2 SMNVEV (reference sequence). CDR3 in amino acids: CASRQLSGELFF. In nucleotides, the CDR3 is TGTGCCAGCAGACAGTTATCAGGGGAGCTGTTTTTT.

This rearrangement joins TRBV19 to TRBJ1-1, with D possibly matching TRBD1 (6 bases). The CDR3 is 13 residues long. The germline V and J ends were trimmed by 7 bases and 2 bases, with 11 bases remaining between them. Germline loops: CDR1 LNHDA, CDR2 SQIVND (reference sequence). The CDR3 here is CASTRTVNTEAFF. In DNA, the CDR3 is TGTGCCAGTACCAGGACAGTTAACACTGAAGCTTTCTTT.

The J gene is TRBJ1-2, the V gene TRBV7-2; TRBD1 is a possible D gene (5 bases). V lost 1 base and J 3 bases, leaving 12 bases between the germline ends. CDR3 length: 15 residues. CDR1 and CDR2 from the germline V gene are SGHTA and FQGNSA. The CDR3 sequence: CASSLVGTLDYGYTF. CDR3 DNA sequence: TGTGCCAGCAGCTTAGTTGGGACTCTCGACTATGGCTACACCTTC. Combining the CDR3 with reference TRBV7-2 and TRBJ1-2 gives the whole variable domain GAGVSQSPSNKVTEKGKDVELRCDPISGHTALYWYRQSLGQGLEFLIYFQGNSAPDKSGLPSDRFSAERTGGSVSTLTIQRTQQEDSAVYLCASSLVGTLDYGYTFGSGTRLTVV.

The genes are TRBV5-6 and TRBJ2-7; 8 bases line up with TRBD1. Trimming cost V 6 bases and J 2 bases; bases outside gene matches: 4. Germline loops: CDR1 SGHDT, CDR2 YYEEEE. This CDR3 contains 13 residues. This chain's CDR3 is CASTRTGTYEQYF. The CDR3 nucleotides are TGTGCCAGCACCAGGACAGGGACCTACGAGCAGTACTTC.

This rearrangement joins TRBV29-1 to TRBJ2-7; D is perhaps TRBD1 (5 bases). This CDR3 has 14 residues. CDR1 SQVTM and CDR2 ANQGSEA come from the germline V gene. Trimming left V 6 bases short and J 9 bases short, with 24 bases between. This CDR3 reads CSVADTVSLIGQYF. As DNA, the CDR3 is TGCAGCGTGGCGGACACGGTGTCCTTGATTGGGCAGTACTTC.

The rearrangement joins TRBV18 to TRBJ1-1; 9 bases agree with TRBD1. Losses at the gene ends were 4 bases for V and 3 bases for J; bases not matched to a gene: 6. The germline gives CDR1 KGHSH, CDR2 LQKENI. The CDR3 contains 15 residues. The DNA for the CDR3 is TGTGCCAGCTCACAAAACAGGGGGCTGGACACTGAAGCTTTCTTT. It translates to CASSQNRGLDTEAFF.

This rearrangement joins TRBV28 to TRBJ2-7; 9 nucleotides agree with TRBD2. This CDR3 has 14 amino acids. With V trimmed by 6 bases and J by 0 bases, 3 bases remained unmatched. The germline gives CDR1 MDHEN, CDR2 SYDVKM. CDR3 DNA sequence: TGTGCCAGCAGAGTTAGCGGGAGCTCCTACGAGCAGTACTTC. Amino acid sequence: CASRVSGSSYEQYF.

The V gene is TRBV12-1, the J gene TRBJ2-7; the D segment call TRBD2 is taken from the table without a DNA check. TRBV12-1 is designated a pseudogene. The CDR3 has 15 amino acids. The CDR3 loop reads CASSFARGEAYEQYF. CDR3 in DNA: TGTGCCAGCAGCTTTGCGCGGGGGGAGGCCTACGAGCAGTACTTC.

This sequence joins TRBV6-6 and TRBJ1-1; 9 positions match TRBD1. V shed 6 bases, J shed 4 bases, and the junction held 6 bases outside the gene matches. CDR1 MNHNY and CDR2 SVGAGI come from the germline V gene (reference sequence). This CDR3 contains 14 residues. The CDR3 region has the DNA TGTGCCAGCAGCTGGGACAGGGTGGGCACTGAAGCTTTCTTT. It yields the protein CASSWDRVGTEAFF.

This clone was seen more than once but under ten times. This chain links TRBV6-5 with TRBJ2-3; D gene uncertain. Germline values: CDR1 MNHEY, CDR2 SVGAGI. CDR3 length equals 13 residues. V lost 6 bases and J 5 bases, leaving 12 bases between the germline ends. The CDR3 protein is CASSLRRLDTQYF. The CDR3 nucleotides are TGTGCCAGCAGCCTAAGGCGGTTAGATACGCAGTATTTT.

V gene TRBV7-3 combines with J gene TRBJ1-1, with D possibly TRBD1 on 6 matching bases. Per germline, CDR1 SGHTA and CDR2 FQGTGA. CDR3 length: 13 residues. Trimming removed 5 bases at V and 4 bases at J, with 11 bases between. For the CDR3, the DNA is TGTGCCAGCAGCAATACAGGGCCCACTGAAGCTTTCTTT. This translates into CASSNTGPTEAFF.

The gene calls are TRBV19 and TRBJ2-5, with 14 bases aligning to TRBD2. The CDR3 spans 16 residues. CDR1 is LNHDA, CDR2 SQIVND, per germline (reference sequence). The trim removed 4 bases at V and 4 bases at J, leaving 5 bases unmatched. This CDR3 reads CASSRGLAGVAETQYF. The CDR3 DNA follows: TGTGCCAGTAGTAGGGGACTAGCGGGAGTAGCAGAGACCCAGTACTTC.

The genes are TRBV9 and TRBJ2-5, with D maybe TRBD2 (5 bases). V lost 3 bases and J 5 bases, leaving 14 bases between the germline ends. The CDR3 covers 14 residues. Per the germline V gene, CDR1 is SGDLS and CDR2 is YYNGEE. CDR3 amino acids: CASSAGTGLETQYF. The CDR3, as DNA: TGTGCCAGCAGCGCGGGAACTGGGTTGGAGACCCAGTACTTC.

The gene calls are TRBV7-9 and TRBJ1-4; D is ambiguous. The CDR3 is 14 amino acids. Trimming took 5 bases from V and 4 from J, leaving 11 bases between them. CDR1 is SEHNR and CDR2 is FQNEAQ in the germline V gene (reference sequence). CDR3 in amino acids: CASSPLRGNEKLFF. The CDR3 nucleotides are TGTGCCAGCAGCCCCCTGCGGGGTAATGAAAAACTGTTTTTT.

This chain uses TRBV2 with TRBJ2-5; maybe TRBD1 (6 bases). Germline CDR1 and CDR2: SNHLY and FYNNEI. Trimming stripped 6 bases from V and 0 bases from J, with 11 bases between. The CDR3 spans 14 residues. Written as DNA, the CDR3 is TGTGCCAGCAGGACCGGACAGAACCAAGAGACCCAGTACTTC. Its protein is CASRTGQNQETQYF.

The chain joins TRBV9 to TRBJ2-1; possible D gene TRBD1, 5 bases. V lost 3 bases to trimming and J lost 0 bases, with 13 bases between them. The CDR3 spans 16 residues. Germline V gene sequence: CDR1 SGDLS, CDR2 YYNGEE. The CDR3 sequence is CASSATGVSSYNEQFF. For the CDR3, the DNA is TGTGCCAGCAGCGCCACAGGTGTATCCTCCTACAATGAGCAGTTCTTC.

J is TRBJ2-2 and V is TRBV10-1, with a possible D match to TRBD1 (6 bases). The CDR3 length is 14 residues. Germline V CDR1 and CDR2: WNHNN, SYGVQD (reference sequence). V gave up 0 bases and J gave up 8 bases, with 10 bases separating them. Here the CDR3 reads CASSESHRVGELFF. The CDR3 nucleotides are TGCGCCAGCAGTGAGTCCCACAGGGTTGGGGAGCTGTTTTTT.

The chain uses TRBV28 and TRBJ2-3, with TRBD1 matching over 9 bases. The CDR3 covers 16 residues. Per the germline V gene, CDR1 is MDHEN and CDR2 is SYDVKM. The junction had 15 bases not matched to a gene; V was cut back by 6 bases and J by 8 bases. The CDR3 is CASSLVEDRGLGTQYF. The CDR3 DNA reads TGTGCCAGCAGCCTGGTTGAGGACAGGGGACTTGGTACGCAGTATTTT.

The rearrangement uses TRBV27 and TRBJ2-7, with TRBD1 identical over 7 bases. The CDR3 totals 13 residues. Germline-derived CDR1 and CDR2 are MNHEY and SMNVEV (reference sequence). The V and J ends lost 5 bases and 0 bases, in that order; junction bases with no gene match: 1. Here the CDR3 reads CASSRDSSYEQYF. The CDR3 DNA reads as TGTGCCAGCAGTAGGGACAGCTCCTACGAGCAGTACTTC.

The genes are TRBV12-3 or TRBV12-4 and TRBJ1-3; D is unclear. The CDR3 sequence is 13 residues long. Trimming left V 5 bases short and J 3 bases short, with 8 bases between. In DNA, the CDR3 is TGTGCCAGCAGTCGACAAAATGGAAACACCATATATTTT. This encodes CASSRQNGNTIYF.

The CDR3 loop reads CASSYGGRGTDTQYF. Here the CDR3 DNA reads TGTGCCAGCAGTTACGGAGGCAGGGGTACAGATACGCAGTATTTT. The chain links TRBV6-5 to TRBJ2-3; the D gene is possibly TRBD1 (6 bases). Looked up from germline, CDR1 is MNHEY and CDR2 is SVGAGI. V lost 2 bases, J lost 3 bases, and 12 bases lay in between. The CDR3 is 15 residues long.

The chain joins TRBV9 to TRBJ1-3; D call uncertain. Per the germline V gene, CDR1 is SGDLS and CDR2 is YYNGEE. CDR3 size: 14 residues. Trimming took off 0 bases at V and 0 bases at J, with 4 bases between the two ends. CDR3 coding DNA: TGTGCCAGCAGCGTAGACATCTCTGGAAACACCATATATTTT. This translates into CASSVDISGNTIYF.

The table lists this clone with a count of one. This sequence joins TRBV6-6 and TRBJ2-7; D is ambiguous. Trimming took off 8 bases at V and 3 bases at J, with 11 bases between the two ends. The CDR3 totals 12 residues. Germline CDR1 reads MNHNY; CDR2 reads SVGAGI (reference sequence). The CDR3 coding sequence is TGTGCCAGCGCCCCACAAAGCTACGAGCAGTACTTC. Protein: CASAPQSYEQYF.